In this sample, the clone carrying this T cell receptor (beta chain) turned up a few times. Its antigen is unidentified. This record belongs to a study of vaccination effects on CD4 cells after COVID-19. Deletions cut 5 bases from V and 6 bases from J, with 10 bases between. CDR1 is SGHTA and CDR2 is FQGTGA in the germline V gene. The CDR3 is made up of 13 amino acids. Peptide-pool stimulation followed by sequencing identified expanded antigen-specific CD4+ clonotypes in the ViraFEST assay. Investigators separated out CD4+ T cells once approximately 11 days of culture had passed. None of the vaccinated had previously contracted SARS-CoV-2, and their nucleocapsid antibodies tested negative. Cultures had half their medium replaced with IL-2 medium on days 3 and 7. The repertoire was sequenced with immunoSEQ multiplex PCR; TCRdb's copy has only in-frame clones and lacks some. The table lists tens of thousands of clones, approximately 79% of them singletons.

The chain uses TRBV7-3 and TRBJ2-2; D gene ambiguous. This sequence was found in a human donor who received a COVID-19 vaccine. The specimen was CD4+ T cells from PBMCs cultured with HCoV-OC43 spike peptides, collected before COVID-19 vaccination. The subset was: HCoV-OC43 spike overlapping peptide pool stimulation. The CDR3 nucleotides are TGTGCCAGCAGCGCCGGGTGGTCCGGGGAGCTGTTTTTT. Amino acids: CASSAGWSGELFF.